This T cell receptor (beta chain) appears in the sequencing data of a study of cytomegalovirus exposure and HLA in healthy donors. General observations from the study: The study designated 164 TCR beta chains cytomegalovirus-associated.

V shed 2 bases and J 4 bases; nucleotides not matched to a gene: 6. In germline, CDR1 is MNHEY, CDR2 SVGAGI. The CDR3 runs to 15 residues. Primers for the PCR totalled 60 Vbeta and 13 Jbeta. The data were produced by immunoSEQ multiplex PCR, yet TCRdb's version contains in-frame clones alone and is incomplete. The sample includes roughly 20,000 clones, more than 80% of them seen just once. Comment on this clone: Its antigen is not identified.

Each donor was healthy, and each was a bone marrow donor. CMV serostatus was not recorded for this donor. This chain joins TRBV6-5 and TRBJ2-7, with TRBD1 matching 9 bases. The sequence derives from a human donor in good health. The sequenced sample was PBMCs. Here the CDR3 reads CASSYAGTGWYEQYF. The CDR3 coding sequence is TGTGCCAGCAGTTACGCCGGGACAGGGTGGTACGAGCAGTACTTC.